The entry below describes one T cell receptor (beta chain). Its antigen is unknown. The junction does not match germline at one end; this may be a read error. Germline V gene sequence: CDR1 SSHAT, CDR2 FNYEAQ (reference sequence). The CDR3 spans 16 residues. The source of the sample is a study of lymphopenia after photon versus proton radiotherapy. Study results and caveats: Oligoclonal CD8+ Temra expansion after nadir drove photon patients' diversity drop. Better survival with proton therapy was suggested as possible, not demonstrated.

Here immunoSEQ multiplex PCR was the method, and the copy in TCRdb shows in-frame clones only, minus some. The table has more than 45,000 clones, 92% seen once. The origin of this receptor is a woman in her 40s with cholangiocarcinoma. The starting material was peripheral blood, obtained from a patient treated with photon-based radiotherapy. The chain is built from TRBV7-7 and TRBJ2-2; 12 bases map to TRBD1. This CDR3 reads CASSRWGQGADGELFF. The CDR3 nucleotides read TGTGCTAGCAGCCGCTGGGGACAGGGGGCCGACGGGGAGCTGTTTTTT.